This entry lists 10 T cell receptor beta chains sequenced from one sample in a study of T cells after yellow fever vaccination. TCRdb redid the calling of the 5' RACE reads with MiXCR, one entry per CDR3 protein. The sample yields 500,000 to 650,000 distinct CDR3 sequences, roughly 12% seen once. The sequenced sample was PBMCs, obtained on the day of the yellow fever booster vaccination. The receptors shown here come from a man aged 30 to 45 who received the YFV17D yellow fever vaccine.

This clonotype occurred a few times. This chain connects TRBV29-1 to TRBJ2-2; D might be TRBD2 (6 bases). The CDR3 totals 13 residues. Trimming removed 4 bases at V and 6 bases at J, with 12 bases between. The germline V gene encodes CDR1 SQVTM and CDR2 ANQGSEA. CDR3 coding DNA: TGCAGCGTTGTTTGGGGGGAGGCCGGGGAGCTGTTTTTT. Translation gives CSVVWGEAGELFF.

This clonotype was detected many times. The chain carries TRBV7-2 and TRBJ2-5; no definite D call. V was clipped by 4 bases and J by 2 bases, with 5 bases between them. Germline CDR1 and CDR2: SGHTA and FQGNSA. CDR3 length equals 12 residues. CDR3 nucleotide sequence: TGTGCCAGCAGCTCTAGGCAAGAGACCCAGTACTTC. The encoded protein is CASSSRQETQYF.

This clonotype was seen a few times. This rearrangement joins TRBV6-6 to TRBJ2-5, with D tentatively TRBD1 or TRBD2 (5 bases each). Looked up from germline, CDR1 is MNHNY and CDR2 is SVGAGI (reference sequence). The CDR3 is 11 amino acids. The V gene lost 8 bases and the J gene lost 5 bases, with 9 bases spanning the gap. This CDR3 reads CASVRGETQYF. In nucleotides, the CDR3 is TGTGCCAGCGTGAGGGGTGAGACCCAGTACTTC.

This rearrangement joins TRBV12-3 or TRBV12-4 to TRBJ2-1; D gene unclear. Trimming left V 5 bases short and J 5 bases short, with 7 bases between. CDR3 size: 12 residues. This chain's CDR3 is CASSQLNNEQFF. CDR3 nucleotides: TGTGCCAGCAGTCAACTTAACAATGAGCAGTTCTTC.

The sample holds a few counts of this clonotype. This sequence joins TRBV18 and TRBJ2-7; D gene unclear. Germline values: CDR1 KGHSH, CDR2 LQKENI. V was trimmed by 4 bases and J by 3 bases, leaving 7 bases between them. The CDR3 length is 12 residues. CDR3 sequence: CASSHGGYEQYF. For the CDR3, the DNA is TGTGCCAGCTCACACGGCGGCTACGAGCAGTACTTC.

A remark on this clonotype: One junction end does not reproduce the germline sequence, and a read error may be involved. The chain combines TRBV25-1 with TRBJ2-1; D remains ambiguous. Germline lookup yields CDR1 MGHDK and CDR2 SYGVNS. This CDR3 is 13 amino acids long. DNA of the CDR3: TGTGCCAGCAGAGCAAACTCCCACAATGAGCAGTTCTTC. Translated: CASRANSHNEQFF.

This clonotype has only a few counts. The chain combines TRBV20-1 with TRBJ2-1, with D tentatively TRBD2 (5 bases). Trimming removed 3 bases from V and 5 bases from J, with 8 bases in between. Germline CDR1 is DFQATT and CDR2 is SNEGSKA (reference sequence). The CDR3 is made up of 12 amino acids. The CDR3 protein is CSARTGNNEQFF. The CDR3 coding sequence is TGCAGTGCTAGGACGGGGAACAATGAGCAGTTCTTC.

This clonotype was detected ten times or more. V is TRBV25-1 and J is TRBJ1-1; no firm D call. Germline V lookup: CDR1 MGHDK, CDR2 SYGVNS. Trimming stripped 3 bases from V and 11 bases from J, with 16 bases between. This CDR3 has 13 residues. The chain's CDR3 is CASSDSGLLPAFF. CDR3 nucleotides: TGTGCCAGCAGTGATAGCGGGCTTTTACCGGCTTTCTTT.

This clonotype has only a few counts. The CDR3 loop reads CASRRTAKETQYF. In DNA form, the CDR3 reads TGTGCCAGCAGGCGGACAGCTAAAGAGACCCAGTACTTC. The chain couples TRBV7-9 to TRBJ2-5; possibly TRBD1 for D (6 bases). Germline CDR1 SEHNR, CDR2 FQNEAQ (reference sequence). The CDR3 totals 13 residues. Trimming removed 6 bases at V and 3 bases at J, with 11 bases between.

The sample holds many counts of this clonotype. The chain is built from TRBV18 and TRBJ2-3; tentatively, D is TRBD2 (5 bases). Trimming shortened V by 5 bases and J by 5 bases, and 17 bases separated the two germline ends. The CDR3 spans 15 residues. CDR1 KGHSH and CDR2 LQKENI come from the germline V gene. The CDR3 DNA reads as TGTGCCAGCTCAGGGCTAGCCGCGTATCTAGATACGCAGTATTTT. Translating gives CASSGLAAYLDTQYF.